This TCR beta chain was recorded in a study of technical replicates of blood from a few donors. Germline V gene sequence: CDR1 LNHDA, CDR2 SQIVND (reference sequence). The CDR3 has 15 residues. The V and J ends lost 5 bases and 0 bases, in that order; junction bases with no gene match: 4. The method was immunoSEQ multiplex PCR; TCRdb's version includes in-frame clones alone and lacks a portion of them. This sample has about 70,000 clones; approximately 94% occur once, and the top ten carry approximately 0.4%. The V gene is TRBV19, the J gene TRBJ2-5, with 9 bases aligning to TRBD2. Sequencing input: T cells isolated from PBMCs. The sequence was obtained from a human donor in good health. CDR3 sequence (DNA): TGTGCCAGTAGTGGGCTAGCGGGGCACCAAGAGACCCAGTACTTC. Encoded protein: CASSGLAGHQETQYF.